Sequencing of this TCR beta chain was carried out in a study of blood T cells in healthy people across ages. The study, taken as a whole, reports: Age showed a roughly linear inverse relationship with TCR beta diversity per million T cells.

Concerning this clonotype: The target antigen is unknown. A read error may explain this, as a much larger clone is one base away.

Next came a second PCR, run for roughly 6 to 11 cycles, which used a sample-barcoded 5' primer along with a J-beta primer mix. TCRdb itself ran the 5' RACE reads through MiXCR, one entry per CDR3 protein. The repertoire holds 900,000 to 950,000 distinct CDR3 sequences, roughly 29% seen once, with more than 8.5% in the top ten. CDR1 is LNHDA, CDR2 SQIVND, per germline (reference sequence). The CDR3 spans 12 residues. PBMCs, at least 7 million per sample, were isolated. Separately, the same data were catalogued under a study of T cells of mothers and their children.

The source material was blood. The V and J genes are TRBV19 and TRBJ2-5, with a tentative D call TRBD2 (6 bases). The J call may be in error: the DNA end matches TRBJ2-7 better. The receptor was derived from a woman aged 40-49 years in good health. CDR3 in DNA: TGTGCCGGTAGTACGGGGGCCTACGAGCAGTACTTC. This translates into CAGSTGAYEQYF.